The following is a TCR beta chain sequence with its context. This clonotype qualifies as medium-sized (0.01 to 0.1%). It lacks a known antigen. No base-level quality is on record; no much larger clone is a single base apart. These data originate in a study. Sequencer: Illumina MiSeq. The public reads were run again by TCRdb, first through fastp at Q25 and then through MiXCR, and only productive beta chains were kept. Identical CDR3 proteins give one entry, which carries the most common genes and DNA. Present in this sample are 3,000 to 3,500 distinct CDR3 sequences, around 9.8% of which were seen just once. Jointly, the top ten make up approximately 5.8% of the sample. The TCR originated in a human donor with rheumatoid arthritis. The material sequenced was CD4+ T cells from synovial fluid.

DNA sequence: TGTGCCAGCAGCCCTCCCCGGACTAGCGGCTCCGAGCAGTACTTC. Translation gives CASSPPRTSGSEQYF. The sequence joins TRBV7-9 to TRBJ2-7; a stretch of 10 junction bases matches TRBD2. V is cut back by 5 bases and J by 6 bases, with 10 bases in the junction unmatched. There are 15 amino acids in the CDR3, from cysteine to phenylalanine inclusive. Solely the CDR3 DNA is kept, with 45 bases framed from the first base. CDR1 and CDR2, per the germline V gene (reference sequence), are SEHNR and FQNEAQ.